This passage covers 2 T cell receptor beta chains from one sample sequenced in a study of cytomegalovirus exposure and HLA in healthy donors (dated by TCRdb to between 2016 and 2019). To prepare the library, the immunoSEQ multiplex PCR assay was applied. A mixture of 60 forward primers for TCR Vbeta segments and 13 reverse primers for TCR Jbeta segments was used in the multiplex PCR. Imported from immuneACCESS, the table was reduced by TCRdb to in-frame sequences with V and J called. These copies leave out some clones; in studies compared against another copy, an unresolved V gene accounts for under half, and the cause of the remainder is not known. For this sample the table gives around 67,000 clones, of which roughly 74% were detected only once. The top ten constitute about 8% of the sample. Sequences were obtained from PBMCs. The receptors come from a man between 18 and 35 years old in good health and CMV-seropositive.

The rearrangement uses TRBV25-1 and TRBJ1-1, with D perhaps matching TRBD1 (5 bases). V shed 6 bases and J shed 1 base, with 12 bases lying between them. Germline lookup yields CDR1 MGHDK and CDR2 SYGVNS. This CDR3 is 14 amino acids long. CDR3 in amino acids: CASRGRGWNTEAFF. The CDR3 DNA reads as TGTGCCAGCAGGGGGCGGGGGTGGAACACTGAAGCTTTCTTT.

The chain is built from TRBV5-6 and TRBJ2-1; TRBD2 matches 11 bases. V lost 3 bases and J lost 4; bases outside the gene matches: 9. The CDR3 runs 17 residues. Looked up from germline, CDR1 is SGHDT and CDR2 is YYEEEE. The CDR3 coding sequence is TGTGCCAGCAGCTGGACCCTTAGCGGGAGGGGTTACAATGAGCAGTTCTTC. It encodes CASSWTLSGRGYNEQFF.